The present TCR beta chain was sequenced within a study of cytomegalovirus exposure and HLA in healthy donors. Study results and caveats: Common viral pathogens seemed, in a later analysis, to connect with several of the most significant clusters. When analyzed later, a missense DCLRE1C variant was found to be linked to TCR beta V- and J-gene trimming. Presence/absence analyses supposed approximately even sequencing depth among donors. Researchers had no immune exposure information except CMV serostatus available.

Notes on this clone: The target antigen is unknown.

With 60 Vbeta and 13 Jbeta primers, the PCR was carried out. Profiled with immunoSEQ multiplex PCR; TCRdb holds only in-frame clones, not every one. The repertoire holds over 50,000 clones, with roughly 90% as singletons. The junction had 8 bases not matched to a gene; V was cut back by 3 bases and J by 3 bases. Germline-derived CDR1 and CDR2 are GTSNPN and SVGIG (reference sequence). The CDR3 spans 15 residues. The rearrangement links TRBV30 to TRBJ1-3; 7 nucleotides match TRBD1. The specimen sequenced was PBMCs. This TCR was recovered from a young man in good health and CMV-seropositive. The CDR3 protein is CAWRLKGGNGNTIYF. CDR3 nucleotide sequence: TGTGCCTGGAGATTAAAAGGGGGCAATGGAAACACCATATATTTT.